The present T cell receptor (beta chain) was sequenced within a study of OX40 agonist ivuxolimab in advanced cancers. Study context: Dose-escalation patients had hepatocellular carcinoma, melanoma, renal cell or head and neck cancer.

TCRdb keeps only in-frame clones here, not all; method: immunoSEQ multiplex PCR. This sample has 57,000 or so clones, with around 84% found just once. This CDR3 contains 15 residues. V dropped 5 bases and J dropped 6; count of bases not matched to a gene: 3. CDR1 SEHNR and CDR2 FQNEAQ come from the germline V gene (reference sequence). A word on this clone: Its matching antigen is unknown.

Study conclusions and caveats: CD8+ T cells were the subset that, on average, had more expanded clones than CD4+.

Sequenced material: CD4+ or CD8+ T cells sorted from blood, taken in a trial of the OX40 agonist ivuxolimab. The receptor was derived from an adult with an advanced solid tumor such as melanoma, head and neck, liver or kidney cancer. The chain recombines TRBV7-9 with TRBJ2-1; 14 bases are shared with TRBD2. CDR3 sequence (DNA): TGTGCCAGCAGCCGACTAGCGGGAGGGCGCAATGAGCAGTTCTTC. It is translated as CASSRLAGGRNEQFF.